This T cell receptor (beta chain) was captured by sequencing in a study of cytomegalovirus exposure and HLA in healthy donors. Study-level information: A preliminary data release comprised 70 million to 95 million unique TCRs obtained from HLA-typed donors.

The PCR was carried out with 60 Vbeta primers and 13 Jbeta primers. Libraries were prepared by immunoSEQ multiplex PCR; TCRdb keeps only in-frame clonotypes and omits some of them. The table has under 200,000 clones, roughly 80% seen once. As for this clone: The antigen remains undetermined.

Overall study results and limits: The only immune exposure information that was available was CMV serostatus.

Likely unrecorded immune exposures existed in these nominally healthy donors. The junction had 13 bases not matched to a gene; V was cut back by 5 bases and J by 0 bases. The CDR3 covers 18 residues. Germline V lookup: CDR1 SGHVS, CDR2 FQNEAQ. The receptor's source is a man between 60 and 70 years old in good health and CMV-seronegative. The chain links TRBV7-8 to TRBJ2-1, with 7 bases lining up with TRBD2. Material for sequencing was PBMCs. The CDR3 protein is CASSQRGTGTISYNEQFF. The CDR3 DNA sequence: TGTGCCAGCAGCCAGAGGGGTACCGGGACTATCTCCTACAATGAGCAGTTCTTC.